This entry lists 27 T cell receptor beta chains sequenced from one sample in a study of neurological immune-mediated disorders (dated by TCRdb to the late 2010s). Library preparation was by 5' RACE. Sequenced using an Illumina HiSeq 2500. Using fastp at Q25 and MiXCR, TCRdb reprocessed the public reads and kept productive beta chains. Rows with one shared CDR3 protein collapse into an entry with the most common genes and DNA. The table for this sample lists 36,000 or so distinct CDR3 sequences; about 9.4% of them were counted only once. Together, the top ten hold approximately 7% of the sample. The sequenced sample was PBMCs. The receptors were sampled from a woman aged 30 to 39 with HTLV-1-associated myelopathy (HAM/TSP).

There are many counts of this clonotype. This sequence joins TRBV10-3 and TRBJ2-5; D not resolved. The CDR3 extends over 17 amino acids. The germline V and J ends were trimmed by 0 bases and 3 bases, with 17 bases remaining between them. Germline V gene data show CDR1 as ENHRY and CDR2 as SYGVKD. The CDR3 sequence is CAISESEVPPAEETQYF. In DNA, the CDR3 is TGTGCCATCAGTGAGTCTGAGGTACCCCCTGCCGAAGAGACCCAGTACTTC.

This clonotype was seen repeatedly, ten times or more. V usage is TRBV29-1 and J usage is TRBJ1-2, with 12 positions matching TRBD1. The V segment lost 4 bases and the J segment 6 bases; nucleotides outside the gene matches: 9. This CDR3 has 15 amino acids. Germline CDR1 is SQVTM and CDR2 is ANQGSEA. The CDR3 coding sequence is TGCAGCGTTGTCGGGGACAGGGGGCAAGTGGATGGCTACACCTTC. Translating gives CSVVGDRGQVDGYTF.

This clonotype occurred many times. The chain employs TRBV20-1 and TRBJ1-2, with 9 bases fitting TRBD1. Germline V gene sequence: CDR1 DFQATT, CDR2 SNEGSKA (reference sequence). CDR3 length equals 17 residues. V trimming: 3 bases; J trimming: 0 bases; junction bases outside the gene matches: 11. DNA for the CDR3: TGCAGTGCTAGTACCACGGGACAGGGCGGGTCTAACTATGGCTACACCTTC. Translating gives CSASTTGQGGSNYGYTF.

This clonotype was seen many times. The chain carries TRBV20-1 and TRBJ2-2; 7 bases agree with TRBD1. Looked up from germline, CDR1 is DFQATT and CDR2 is SNEGSKA (reference sequence). J lost 9 bases, V lost 6 bases, and 13 bases had no gene match. The CDR3 is 14 amino acids. CDR3 amino acids: CSAPGTDNHRELFF. CDR3 nucleotide sequence: TGCAGTGCGCCCGGGACAGATAACCACCGGGAGCTGTTTTTT.

This clonotype turned up a few times. V and J are TRBV27 and TRBJ2-2; D might be TRBD1 (5 bases). Trimming removed 4 bases at V and 4 bases at J, with 13 bases between. The germline V gene encodes CDR1 MNHEY and CDR2 SMNVEV (reference sequence). This CDR3 spans 15 amino acids. CDR3 residues: CASSSGHSVTGELFF. Here the CDR3 DNA reads TGTGCCAGCAGTTCCGGACATTCTGTCACCGGGGAGCTGTTTTTT.

This clonotype was picked up many times. V is TRBV5-1 and J is TRBJ1-2; 7 nucleotides line up with TRBD1. Germline V lookup: CDR1 SGHRS, CDR2 YFSETQ. The length of the CDR3 is 14 residues. Trimming removed 4 bases from V and 7 bases from J; junction bases left unmatched: 10. CDR3 nucleotide sequence: TGCGCCAGCAGCGAAGGACAGGACCTCTTTGGCTACACCTTC. Residues: CASSEGQDLFGYTF.

This clonotype occurred many times. J is TRBJ2-2 and V is TRBV6-2 or TRBV6-3; D uncertain. The V gene lost 2 bases and the J gene lost 5 bases, with 9 bases spanning the gap. Germline CDR1 reads MNHEY; CDR2 reads SVGEGT. This CDR3 spans 14 amino acids. The CDR3 protein is CASSYAQRTGELFF. For the CDR3, the DNA is TGTGCCAGCAGTTACGCCCAGAGAACCGGGGAGCTGTTTTTT.

This clonotype was observed at least ten times. The rearrangement joins TRBV5-1 to TRBJ2-2; no clear D gene. V lost 0 bases, J lost 2 bases, and 8 bases lay in between. The germline CDR1 and CDR2 sequences are SGHRS and YFSETQ. The CDR3 has 15 residues. The CDR3 loop reads CASSLAATNTGELFF. As DNA, the CDR3 is TGCGCCAGCAGCTTGGCTGCCACCAACACCGGGGAGCTGTTTTTT.

Ten or more counts support this clonotype. The chain combines TRBV9 with TRBJ1-1; D not certain. CDR3 length: 15 residues. The germline V and J ends were trimmed by 0 bases and 0 bases, with 9 bases remaining between them. Germline CDR1 SGDLS, CDR2 YYNGEE. CDR3 nucleotide sequence: TGTGCCAGCAGCGTAGCTCCGTCGGTGAACACTGAAGCTTTCTTT. Protein: CASSVAPSVNTEAFF. Full variable domain (outside the CDR3, taken from reference TRBV9 and TRBJ1-1): DSGVTQTPKHLITATGQRVTLRCSPRSGDLSVYWYQQSLDQGLQFLIQYYNGEERAKGNILERFSAQQFPDLHSELNLSSLELGDSALYFCASSVAPSVNTEAFFGQGTRLTVV.

This sequence joins TRBV2 and TRBJ1-1; D is undetermined. The CDR3 runs 14 residues. Germline V lookup: CDR1 SNHLY, CDR2 FYNNEI. V lost 10 bases and J 2 bases, leaving 17 bases between the germline ends. DNA for the CDR3: TGTGCCACCTTAGTGGACGGGATTAACACTGAAGCTTTCTTT. This sequence encodes CATLVDGINTEAFF.

This clonotype was recorded at least ten times. The chain employs TRBV20-1 and TRBJ2-2, with D maybe TRBD2 (7 bases). V shed 8 bases and J shed 2 bases, with 15 bases lying between them. CDR1 DFQATT and CDR2 SNEGSKA come from the germline V gene (reference sequence). The CDR3 consists of 14 residues. The chain's CDR3 is CSFRGADNTGELFF. The CDR3 DNA is TGCAGTTTCCGGGGGGCCGACAACACCGGGGAGCTGTTTTTT.

This clonotype was recorded at least ten times. The J gene is TRBJ1-1, the V gene TRBV5-5, with unresolved D. Trimming cost V 2 bases and J 6 bases, with 11 bases left between them. The CDR3 is 13 amino acids. Germline CDR1 is SGHKS and CDR2 is YYEKEE (reference sequence). CDR3 loop: CASSFPGMAEAFF. The CDR3 nucleotides are TGTGCCAGCAGCTTTCCGGGGATGGCTGAAGCTTTCTTT.

In its sample, this clonotype was seen many times. V gene TRBV5-1 combines with J gene TRBJ1-5, with 7 bases aligning to TRBD1. V trimming: 1 base; J trimming: 6 bases; junction bases outside the gene matches: 7. The germline CDR1 and CDR2 sequences are SGHRS and YFSETQ. The CDR3 loop spans 15 amino acids. In DNA form, the CDR3 reads TGCGCCAGCAGCTTGACAGGGGCGTCGAGTCAGCCCCAGCATTTT. Translated: CASSLTGASSQPQHF.

In this sample, this clonotype turned up many times. The chain combines TRBV20-1 with TRBJ2-7; 7 bases align to TRBD1. This CDR3 is built from 13 residues. Germline values: CDR1 DFQATT, CDR2 SNEGSKA (reference sequence). The V and J ends lost 8 bases and 0 bases, in that order; junction bases with no gene match: 7. The CDR3 region has the DNA TGCAGTTTTCAGTGGGACAGCTCCTACGAGCAGTACTTC. Its translation is CSFQWDSSYEQYF.

By its share, this clonotype is medium-sized. The V gene is TRBV29-1, the J gene TRBJ2-2; 7 nucleotides align to TRBD2. The V gene end was trimmed by 7 bases and the J gene end by 4 bases; junction bases not matched to a gene: 6. In germline, CDR1 is SQVTM, CDR2 ANQGSEA. The CDR3 totals 13 residues. This chain's CDR3 is CSAGGSGTGELFF. The CDR3, as DNA: TGCAGCGCGGGGGGTAGCGGCACCGGGGAGCTGTTTTTT.

This clonotype has ten or more counts. This rearrangement joins TRBV19 to TRBJ1-5, with D tentatively TRBD1 (6 bases). Trimming left V 7 bases short and J 4 bases short, with 11 bases between. This CDR3 has 13 residues. The V gene's germline CDR1 is LNHDA and CDR2 SQIVND (reference sequence). The CDR3 sequence is CASTMGANQPQHF. The CDR3 DNA sequence: TGTGCCAGTACGATGGGGGCGAATCAGCCCCAGCATTTT.

This clonotype was seen at least ten times. CDR3 loop: CASSAETGRDTGELFF. The CDR3 DNA reads TGCGCCAGCAGCGCAGAGACAGGGAGGGACACCGGGGAGCTGTTTTTT. The chain couples TRBV5-1 to TRBJ2-2; possibly TRBD1 or TRBD2 for D (7 bases each). V was pared by 4 bases and J by 3 bases, with 16 bases between. The CDR3 extends over 16 amino acids. CDR1 and CDR2 (germline): SGHRS, YFSETQ.

This clonotype was found many times. The chain uses TRBV12-3 or TRBV12-4 and TRBJ2-2, with 8 bases that match TRBD2. This CDR3 spans 16 amino acids. V shed 3 bases and J 5 bases; nucleotides not matched to a gene: 8. The CDR3 is CASSFGRGGRTGELFF. The CDR3 DNA reads as TGTGCCAGCAGTTTCGGACGGGGGGGCCGTACCGGGGAGCTGTTTTTT.

The chain joins TRBV6-5 to TRBJ1-1; tentative D call: TRBD1 (6 bases). CDR3 length: 12 amino acids. The V and J ends lost 5 bases and 6 bases respectively, with 10 bases between them. The germline CDR1 and CDR2 sequences are MNHEY and SVGAGI. The CDR3 is CASSRGGAEAFF. The CDR3 DNA is TGTGCCAGCAGTAGAGGGGGGGCTGAAGCTTTCTTT.

This clonotype was picked up many times. The V call is TRBV7-9, the J call TRBJ1-2; D unclear. CDR3 length: 17 amino acids. Per the germline V gene, CDR1 is SEHNR and CDR2 is FQNEAQ (reference sequence). The ends were cut back, 1 base at V and 0 bases at J, with 15 bases in the middle. CDR3 DNA sequence: TGTGCCAGCAGCTTAGGTAGCGGCGGCGGATCTAACTATGGCTACACCTTC. Its translation: CASSLGSGGGSNYGYTF.

This clonotype was observed at least ten times. The V and J genes are TRBV4-2 and TRBJ1-1, with 7 positions matching TRBD1. V gave up 1 base and J gave up 7 bases; unmatched junction bases: 12. This CDR3 region has 16 residues. CDR1 LGHNA and CDR2 YNFKEQ come from the germline V gene. The CDR3 DNA reads TGTGCCAGCAGCCAAGGAATAACAGGGGTTGGAATTGAAGCTTTCTTT. Protein: CASSQGITGVGIEAFF.

This clonotype was seen repeatedly, ten times or more. The V gene is TRBV27, the J gene TRBJ1-5; TRBD1 is a possible D gene (5 bases). The CDR3 is 13 amino acids. Trimming pared 6 bases from V and 5 bases from J, leaving 11 bases between. Germline CDR1 reads MNHEY; CDR2 reads SMNVEV (reference sequence). This CDR3 reads CASRGTAYQPQHF. The CDR3 DNA sequence: TGTGCCAGCAGAGGGACGGCTTATCAGCCCCAGCATTTT.

Only a few counts were recorded for this clonotype. The rearrangement uses TRBV24-1 and TRBJ2-6, with unresolved D. With 7 bases removed from V and 1 base from J, the gap between germline ends came to 10 bases. This CDR3 spans 15 amino acids. Looked up from germline, CDR1 is KGHDR and CDR2 is SFDVKD. CDR3 bases: TGTGCCACCAGCGATCCCCAATCTGGGGCCAACGTCCTGACTTTC. It codes for CATSDPQSGANVLTF.

The chain joins TRBV20-1 to TRBJ2-3; weak D call: TRBD2 (7 bases). Germline values: CDR1 DFQATT, CDR2 SNEGSKA (reference sequence). V was cut by 6 bases and J by 6 bases, with 16 bases left in between. This CDR3 region has 13 residues. In DNA, the CDR3 is TGCAGTGCGCCGGCGGGGGCTTATGATACGCAGTATTTT. Residues: CSAPAGAYDTQYF.

The sample holds many counts of this clonotype. CDR3 nucleotides: TGTGCCAGCAGTTTAGGGGCAAGGGGCTACACCTTC. Protein product: CASSLGARGYTF. The rearrangement uses TRBV12-3 or TRBV12-4 and TRBJ1-2; D remains unclear. This CDR3 has 12 residues. V was cut by 1 base and J by 8 bases, with 8 bases left in between.

This clonotype appeared many times. This sequence joins TRBV19 and TRBJ1-2, with D unclear. The V end was cut by 4 bases, the J end by 4 bases, with 16 bases between. The CDR3 runs 15 residues. Germline CDR1 and CDR2: LNHDA and SQIVND (reference sequence). The CDR3 nucleotides are TGTGCCAGTAGTAGTCGCCTCTTAGACATCTATGGCTACACCTTC. It translates to CASSSRLLDIYGYTF.

The chain uses TRBV6-1 and TRBJ2-1; D not resolved. Germline CDR1 is MNHNS and CDR2 is SASEGT. CDR3 length: 15 residues. Deletions cut 2 bases from V and 9 bases from J, with 17 bases between. CDR3 residues: CASSESWVSGSEQFF. As DNA, the CDR3 is TGTGCCAGCAGTGAATCGTGGGTAAGTGGCAGTGAGCAGTTCTTC.